Given below is one TCR beta chain in context. Its antigen remains unidentified. Clones were sequenced by immunoSEQ multiplex PCR, and TCRdb holds only the in-frame ones, with some missing. The sample has 300,000 to 400,000 clones, over 90% seen once. The data were obtained in a study of brain T cells in children with intractable seizures. Study-level results: HCMV serostatus was not known, and viral specificity came from CDR3 similarity only.

Losses at the gene ends were 4 bases for V and 7 bases for J; bases not matched to a gene: 7. Germline assignment: CDR1 SGHNT and CDR2 YYREEE (reference sequence). This CDR3 spans 13 amino acids. The time point denotes: blood from clinic visit 5 months post-surgery; TSC patient then seizure free. Only cases whose brain tissue showed the highest T cell transcript signatures were sequenced. Patients received at least one anti-epileptic drug before surgery. The origin of this receptor is a boy younger than two with tuberous sclerosis and intractable seizures. V is TRBV5-4 and J is TRBJ1-2; 7 bases map to TRBD1. This sample comprised peripheral blood, obtained 4 to 6 months after surgery. DNA for the CDR3: TGTGCCAGCAGCGTGGGACAGAGCCCTGGCTACACCTTC. Amino acids: CASSVGQSPGYTF.